Listed below are T cell receptor beta chains from one sample, sequenced in a study of blood T cells in healthy people across ages. TCRdb reanalysed the 5' RACE reads using MiXCR and keeps one entry per CDR3 protein. The sample has roughly 800,000 distinct CDR3 sequences; about 26% are singletons. The sample was also linked to a second study, of T cells of mothers and their children.

The material sequenced was blood. These receptors were obtained from a boy between 10 and 17 years old in good health. CDR3s include the opening cysteine and the closing phenylalanine or tryptophan. A D gene is named only where the DNA matches it firmly. Clone size is not always given. Where it is, it says once, few, many or a class for expanded clones.

D gene: NA; clone size: NA; J gene: TRBJ2-1; V gene: TRBV2; CDR3 DNA: TGTGCCAGCAGTGATCCGGGTTGGAATGAGCAGTTCTTC; CDR3 protein: CASSDPGWNEQFF
D gene: TRBD1; clone size: NA; J gene: TRBJ2-3; V gene: TRBV7-6; CDR3 DNA: TGTGCCAGCAGTCTCACAGGGGCAGATACGCAGTATTTT; CDR3 protein: CASSLTGADTQYF
D gene: TRBD1; clone size: few; J gene: TRBJ2-7; V gene: TRBV12-3/TRBV12-4; CDR3 DNA: TGTGCCAGCAGTACCCCGGGACAGACCTACGAGCAGTACTTC; CDR3 protein: CASSTPGQTYEQYF
D gene: NA; clone size: NA; J gene: TRBJ2-7; V gene: TRBV24-1; CDR3 DNA: TGTGCCACCAGTGAAGGGCACCGGTGGTACTTC; CDR3 protein: CATSEGHRWYF
D gene: NA; clone size: few; J gene: TRBJ2-5; V gene: TRBV11-2; CDR3 DNA: TGTGCCAGCAGCCTTGGGAATGAGCGGTTCTTC; CDR3 protein: CASSLGNERFF
D gene: TRBD2; clone size: few; J gene: TRBJ2-7; V gene: TRBV10-2; CDR3 DNA: TGCGCCAGCAGTGAATTGGCGGGGGGGACCTACGAGCAGTACTTC; CDR3 protein: CASSELAGGTYEQYF
D gene: TRBD2; clone size: NA; J gene: TRBJ2-3; V gene: TRBV15; CDR3 DNA: TGTGCCACCAGCAGAGGAGGCGGGGGGTTTACAGATACGCAGTATTTT; CDR3 protein: CATSRGGGGFTDTQYF
D gene: TRBD1; clone size: NA; J gene: TRBJ1-2; V gene: TRBV12-3/TRBV12-4; CDR3 DNA: TGTGCCAGCAGTCCGGGGACAGGGCGGTCGGATGGCTACACCTTC; CDR3 protein: CASSPGTGRSDGYTF
D gene: TRBD2; clone size: NA; J gene: TRBJ2-3; V gene: TRBV29-1; CDR3 DNA: TGCAGCGCCTTGGGGACTAGCGGGGGAGCAGATACGCAGTATTTT; CDR3 protein: CSALGTSGGADTQYF
D gene: NA; clone size: many; J gene: TRBJ2-7; V gene: TRBV14; CDR3 DNA: TGTGCCAGCAGCCAAGTCAGAGGCAGGTTCGGGCAGTACTTC; CDR3 protein: CASSQVRGRFGQYF
D gene: NA; clone size: NA; J gene: TRBJ2-2; V gene: TRBV27; CDR3 DNA: TGTGCCAGCAGTTTATCCATAGGGCTAGCGTCCGGGGAGCTGTTTTTT; CDR3 protein: CASSLSIGLASGELFF
D gene: NA; clone size: NA; J gene: TRBJ2-3; V gene: TRBV4-1; CDR3 DNA: TGCGCCAGCAGCCAAAACCTGGGGGCAGATACGCAGTATTTT; CDR3 protein: CASSQNLGADTQYF
D gene: TRBD2; clone size: few; J gene: TRBJ2-1; V gene: TRBV27; CDR3 DNA: TGTGCCAGCAGTCCCATTGGACTAGCGAGGGGGCCAAATGAGCAGTTCTTC; CDR3 protein: CASSPIGLARGPNEQFF
D gene: TRBD2; clone size: few; J gene: TRBJ2-7; V gene: TRBV6-1; CDR3 DNA: TGTGCCAGCAGTCCGGGGGGGACACCAACCTACGAGCAGTACTTC; CDR3 protein: CASSPGGTPTYEQYF
D gene: TRBD2; clone size: few; J gene: TRBJ2-1; V gene: TRBV10-3; CDR3 DNA: TGTGCCATCAGTGGGTCTAGCGGGGGGCCCGAGCAGTTCTTC; CDR3 protein: CAISGSSGGPEQFF
D gene: TRBD2; clone size: NA; J gene: TRBJ2-1; V gene: TRBV6-5; CDR3 DNA: TGTGCCAGCAGCTCCCTCGGGTATAGCGGGGACTACAATGAGCAGTTCTTC; CDR3 protein: CASSSLGYSGDYNEQFF
D gene: NA; clone size: NA; J gene: TRBJ1-6; V gene: TRBV6-1; CDR3 DNA: TGTGCCAGCAAGGAGCGAGAGTCCAGGTTGATTTCACCCCTCCACTTT; CDR3 protein: CASKERESRLISPLHF
D gene: TRBD1; clone size: NA; J gene: TRBJ2-1; V gene: TRBV6-4; CDR3 DNA: TGTGCCAGCAGTGACTCGACAGGGGAGCCCTACAATGAGCAGTTCTTC; CDR3 protein: CASSDSTGEPYNEQFF
D gene: TRBD2; clone size: few; J gene: TRBJ2-5; V gene: TRBV5-1; CDR3 DNA: TGCGCCAGCAGCTTGGGGGGGACTAGCGCGTTGTTCTTC; CDR3 protein: CASSLGGTSALFF
D gene: TRBD1; clone size: NA; J gene: TRBJ2-4; V gene: TRBV4-2; CDR3 DNA: TGTGCCAGCAGCCAAGGGAAGGGGACAGACGACATTCAGTACTTC; CDR3 protein: CASSQGKGTDDIQYF
D gene: TRBD2; clone size: NA; J gene: TRBJ2-1; V gene: TRBV7-3; CDR3 DNA: TGTGCCAGCAGCACGCTTCTAGCGGGGGGGCAGGTTGAGCAGTTCTTC; CDR3 protein: CASSTLLAGGQVEQFF
D gene: TRBD2; clone size: few; J gene: TRBJ2-5; V gene: TRBV29-1; CDR3 DNA: TGCAGCGTTGAAGGGACTAGCGGGGGACAAGAGACCCAGTACTTC; CDR3 protein: CSVEGTSGGQETQYF
D gene: NA; clone size: few; J gene: TRBJ2-6; V gene: TRBV5-6; CDR3 DNA: TGTGCCAGCAGCTTGGTTCCAGGAATGATCTCTGGGGCCAACGTCCTGACTTTC; CDR3 protein: CASSLVPGMISGANVLTF
D gene: TRBD2; clone size: NA; J gene: TRBJ2-3; V gene: TRBV5-6; CDR3 DNA: TGTGCCAGCAGCTTCCGCGGGAGTGGTACAGATACGCAGTATTTT; CDR3 protein: CASSFRGSGTDTQYF
D gene: TRBD2; clone size: NA; J gene: TRBJ2-5; V gene: TRBV5-5; CDR3 DNA: TGTGCCAGCAGCCTCCGAGGACTAGCGGGGGGCGATTCACAAGAGACCCAGTACTTC; CDR3 protein: CASSLRGLAGGDSQETQYF
D gene: NA; clone size: NA; J gene: TRBJ1-1; V gene: TRBV11-2; CDR3 DNA: TGTGCCAGCAGCTTAGAAGGCGGTTTGGCGGGAGCTTTCTTT; CDR3 protein: CASSLEGGLAGAFF
D gene: NA; clone size: few; J gene: TRBJ1-5; V gene: TRBV12-3/TRBV12-4; CDR3 DNA: TGTGCCAGCAGCCCTGGGGGGGGACCGAATCAGCCCCAGCATTTT; CDR3 protein: CASSPGGGPNQPQHF
D gene: TRBD1; clone size: NA; J gene: TRBJ1-1; V gene: TRBV15; CDR3 DNA: TGTGCCACCAGGGCTCTGAGGGGGCGCGACACTGAAGCTTTCTTT; CDR3 protein: CATRALRGRDTEAFF
D gene: NA; clone size: few; J gene: TRBJ1-1; V gene: TRBV7-6; CDR3 DNA: TGTGCCAGCAGCTCGCTCGGGGATAGGTCTGAAGCTTTCTTT; CDR3 protein: CASSSLGDRSEAFF
D gene: NA; clone size: few; J gene: TRBJ2-7; V gene: TRBV12-3/TRBV12-4; CDR3 DNA: TGTGCCAGCAGTTTGGGCCGAACCTCCTACGAGCAGTACTTC; CDR3 protein: CASSLGRTSYEQYF
D gene: NA; clone size: NA; J gene: TRBJ1-1; V gene: TRBV19; CDR3 DNA: TGTGCCAGTGGATCGACGGGGGACACTGAAGCTTTCTTT; CDR3 protein: CASGSTGDTEAFF
D gene: TRBD1; clone size: few; J gene: TRBJ2-1; V gene: TRBV15; CDR3 DNA: TGTGCCACCAGCAGAGAAAGGACAGGGGGGAATGAGCAGTTCTTC; CDR3 protein: CATSRERTGGNEQFF
D gene: TRBD2; clone size: NA; J gene: TRBJ2-4; V gene: TRBV5-5; CDR3 DNA: TGTGCCAGCAGCTTGTTAAAAGCGGGGGGCGCTGGTGTAGCCAAAAACATTCAGTACTTC; CDR3 protein: CASSLLKAGGAGVAKNIQYF
D gene: TRBD1; clone size: NA; J gene: TRBJ2-7; V gene: TRBV6-2/TRBV6-3; CDR3 DNA: TGTGCCAGCAGTTACCCTAAGGACAGGGTCCCGTTCTTGAGCTCCTACGAGCAGTACTTC; CDR3 protein: CASSYPKDRVPFLSSYEQYF
D gene: NA; clone size: NA; J gene: TRBJ2-5; V gene: TRBV6-5; CDR3 DNA: TGTGCCAGCAGTTACTGGAGGGGTCGGGGGTCCCAAGAGACCCAGTACTTC; CDR3 protein: CASSYWRGRGSQETQYF
D gene: TRBD2; clone size: NA; J gene: TRBJ2-5; V gene: TRBV7-2; CDR3 DNA: TGTGCCAGCAGCTTAGCCACTAGCGGCGTCCGGGAGACCCAGTACTTC; CDR3 protein: CASSLATSGVRETQYF
D gene: TRBD2; clone size: few; J gene: TRBJ2-5; V gene: TRBV7-9; CDR3 DNA: TGTGCCAGCAGCTACGGACTAGCCTCAGAAGAGACCCAGTACTTC; CDR3 protein: CASSYGLASEETQYF
D gene: TRBD1; clone size: NA; J gene: TRBJ1-4; V gene: TRBV6-2/TRBV6-3; CDR3 DNA: TGTGCCAGCACGATACCAGGGGGACCTGGCGAAAAACTGTTTTTT; CDR3 protein: CASTIPGGPGEKLFF
D gene: NA; clone size: NA; J gene: TRBJ2-1; V gene: TRBV5-6; CDR3 DNA: TGTGCCAGCAGCTTCCTTAGAGCACTCCTCAATGAGCAGTTCTTC; CDR3 protein: CASSFLRALLNEQFF
D gene: TRBD1; clone size: few; J gene: TRBJ2-7; V gene: TRBV6-2/TRBV6-3; CDR3 DNA: TGTGCCAGCGACCAAACCGGGACAGGAGCCTACGAGCAGTACTTC; CDR3 protein: CASDQTGTGAYEQYF
D gene: NA; clone size: few; J gene: TRBJ2-4; V gene: TRBV5-5; CDR3 DNA: TGTGCCAGCAGCTCCGTACGGCCCGAAAACATTCAGTACTTC; CDR3 protein: CASSSVRPENIQYF
D gene: TRBD2; clone size: few; J gene: TRBJ2-1; V gene: TRBV11-1; CDR3 DNA: TGTGCCAGCAGCCCAAGGCGGGGGGGAGCTTACAATGAGCAGTTCTTC; CDR3 protein: CASSPRRGGAYNEQFF
D gene: TRBD2; clone size: NA; J gene: TRBJ2-5; V gene: TRBV3-1; CDR3 DNA: TGTGCCAGCAGCCAAGGATATCGCGGGAGACAAGAGACCCAGTACTTC; CDR3 protein: CASSQGYRGRQETQYF
D gene: NA; clone size: few; J gene: TRBJ1-2; V gene: TRBV9; CDR3 DNA: TGTGCCAGCAGCGTACGCGGGGATGGTGGCTACACCTTC; CDR3 protein: CASSVRGDGGYTF
D gene: NA; clone size: NA; J gene: TRBJ2-4; V gene: TRBV27; CDR3 DNA: TGTGCCAGCAGTTCTTCTACGGTTGGATTCAAAAACATTCAGTACTTC; CDR3 protein: CASSSSTVGFKNIQYF
D gene: TRBD1; clone size: NA; J gene: TRBJ1-2; V gene: TRBV20-1; CDR3 DNA: TGCAGTGCTAGTGTAACCGGGACAGACTATGGCTACACCTTC; CDR3 protein: CSASVTGTDYGYTF
D gene: NA; clone size: NA; J gene: TRBJ1-4; V gene: TRBV2; CDR3 DNA: TGTGCCAGCAGTGAAGCAGGGCCAGCTGAAAAACTGTTTTTT; CDR3 protein: CASSEAGPAEKLFF
D gene: NA; clone size: NA; J gene: TRBJ1-6; V gene: TRBV12-3/TRBV12-4; CDR3 DNA: TGTGCCAGCAGTCCAATGAGTTCACCCCTCCACTTT; CDR3 protein: CASSPMSSPLHF
D gene: TRBD1; clone size: few; J gene: TRBJ2-7; V gene: TRBV15; CDR3 DNA: TGTGCCACCAGCACCCGGACAGGGCTACACGAGCAGTACTTC; CDR3 protein: CATSTRTGLHEQYF
D gene: NA; clone size: few; J gene: TRBJ2-5; V gene: TRBV12-3/TRBV12-4; CDR3 DNA: TGTGCCAGCAGTTTCAGTGTGTCGGTCAGTGAAGAGACCCAGTACTTC; CDR3 protein: CASSFSVSVSEETQYF
D gene: NA; clone size: NA; J gene: TRBJ1-6; V gene: TRBV3-1; CDR3 DNA: TGTGCCAGCAGCCAACGGGTTTCACCCCTCCACTTT; CDR3 protein: CASSQRVSPLHF
D gene: NA; clone size: NA; J gene: TRBJ1-3; V gene: TRBV20-1; CDR3 DNA: TGCAGTGCTTGGGAGGGGGCTGGAAACACCATATATTTT; CDR3 protein: CSAWEGAGNTIYF
D gene: NA; clone size: NA; J gene: TRBJ1-3; V gene: TRBV27; CDR3 DNA: TGTGCCAGCGTGATGACTTATTTCCCTGGAAACACCATATATTTT; CDR3 protein: CASVMTYFPGNTIYF
D gene: TRBD1; clone size: NA; J gene: TRBJ1-2; V gene: TRBV10-2; CDR3 DNA: TGCGCCAGCAAAACCAGGGGGGACTATGGCTACACCTTC; CDR3 protein: CASKTRGDYGYTF